Listed below are T cell receptor beta chains from one sample, sequenced in a study of T cells in Graves' hyperthyroidism and ophthalmopathy. Each CDR3 protein gets one entry after TCRdb re-called the multiplex PCR reads with MiXCR. Here the sample spans under 400,000 distinct CDR3 sequences, less than 20% being singletons. The sample consisted of blood. The source of these receptors is a woman aged 40-49 years with Graves' ophthalmopathy. Both conserved end residues are part of each CDR3. The order of the fields is J gene, V gene, clone size, CDR3 length, D gene, CDR3 DNA, CDR3 protein. A D gene is named only where the DNA matches it firmly. Clone size is stated in some rows and not others, as once, few, many or a class when expanded.

>TRBJ1-3|TRBV12-3/TRBV12-4|.|15|.
TGTGCTAGCATTCGGACGGGCTACGCTGGAAACACCATATATTTT
CASIRTGYAGNTIYF
>TRBJ1-5|TRBV19|few|17|TRBD1
TGTGCCAGTATACTTGGAGGTGGGACAGGGGGATTTCAGCCCCAGCATTTT
CASILGGGTGGFQPQHF
>TRBJ1-5|TRBV25-1|many|16|.
TGTGCCAGCAGTGAAAGCCGCGGGGGAGGCAATCAGCCCCAGCATTTT
CASSESRGGGNQPQHF
>TRBJ2-5|TRBV9|.|14|TRBD1
TGTGCCAGCAGCGCCGCTTACAGGGGACAGACCCAGTACTTC
CASSAAYRGQTQYF
>TRBJ2-7|TRBV13|many|15|TRBD2
TGTGCCAGCAGCGGAAGGACTAGCGGGAGACCCGAGCAGTACTTC
CASSGRTSGRPEQYF
>TRBJ2-5|TRBV12-3/TRBV12-4|.|14|TRBD1
TGTGCCAGCAGCCCAGGGGGAATTCAAGAGACCCAGTACTTC
CASSPGGIQETQYF
>TRBJ1-3|TRBV7-2|many|15|.
TGTGCCAGCAGCTCCACGACGTATCGAGAAAACACCATATATTTT
CASSSTTYRENTIYF
>TRBJ2-5|TRBV5-4|many|14|.
TGTGCCAGCAGCTTCGTGGGAAGACGGGAGACCCAGTACTTC
CASSFVGRRETQYF
>TRBJ2-5|TRBV5-1|many|14|TRBD2
TGCGCCCAAAGGCGGGAGTCGGCCCAAGAGACCCAGTACTTC
CAQRRESAQETQYF
>TRBJ2-3|TRBV11-2|many|17|TRBD2
TGTGCCAGCAGCTACGGCGGGCTAGCGGACGGCACAGATACGCAGTATTTT
CASSYGGLADGTDTQYF